This T cell receptor beta chain was documented in a study of CD8+ T cells in alopecia areata. Study in general: At a dose of 5 to 10 mg twice daily, oral tofacitinib was given to treated patients. The duration of tofacitinib was 6 to 18 months, with 6 months off drug afterward.

About this clone: Its antigen is unidentified.

The CDR3 is made up of 14 amino acids. The ends were cut back, 4 bases at V and 0 bases at J, with 10 bases in the middle. Germline V CDR1 and CDR2: SGHRS, YFSETQ. Broader study findings: The study found higher clonality in lesional than normal scalp, especially in alopecia totalis/universalis. Normal skin's resident alphabeta T cells are sequenced alongside lesional scalp T cells.

As the sequencing template, cDNA was produced by extracting RNA and reverse transcribing it. Measured with immunoSEQ multiplex PCR; TCRdb has only the in-frame clones, and not every one. The profile shows around 140,000 clones, around 50% of them singletons. The material was CD4+ T cells sorted from blood, obtained at week 0. This sequence joins TRBV5-1 and TRBJ2-5, with D hard to call. This receptor was taken from a human donor with alopecia areata. The CDR3 protein is CASSPSWNQETQYF. The CDR3 nucleotides are TGCGCCAGCAGCCCCAGCTGGAACCAAGAGACCCAGTACTTC.